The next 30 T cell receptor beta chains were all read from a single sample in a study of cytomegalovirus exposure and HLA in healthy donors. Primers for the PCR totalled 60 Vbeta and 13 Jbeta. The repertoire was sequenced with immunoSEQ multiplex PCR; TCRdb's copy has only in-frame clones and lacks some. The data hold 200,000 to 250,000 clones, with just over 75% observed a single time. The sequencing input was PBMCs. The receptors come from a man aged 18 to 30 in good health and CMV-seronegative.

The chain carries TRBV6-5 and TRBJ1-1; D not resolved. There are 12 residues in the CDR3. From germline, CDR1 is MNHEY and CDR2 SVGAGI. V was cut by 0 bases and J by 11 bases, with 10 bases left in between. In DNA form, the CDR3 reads TGTGCCAGCAGTTACTCTCTAGGAATGGCTTTCTTT. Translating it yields CASSYSLGMAFF.

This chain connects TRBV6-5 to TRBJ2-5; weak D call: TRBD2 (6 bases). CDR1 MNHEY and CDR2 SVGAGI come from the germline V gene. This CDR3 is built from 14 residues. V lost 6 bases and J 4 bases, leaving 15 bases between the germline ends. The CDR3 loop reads CASSRRGTVETQYF. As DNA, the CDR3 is TGTGCCAGCAGCCGCCGTGGGACTGTAGAGACCCAGTACTTC.

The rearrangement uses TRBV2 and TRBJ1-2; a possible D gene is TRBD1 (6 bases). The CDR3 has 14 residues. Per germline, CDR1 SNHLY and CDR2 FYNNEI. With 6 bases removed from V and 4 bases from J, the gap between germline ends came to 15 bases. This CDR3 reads CASRGGQRSYGYTF. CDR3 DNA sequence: TGTGCCAGCAGGGGCGGACAGCGAAGCTATGGCTACACCTTC. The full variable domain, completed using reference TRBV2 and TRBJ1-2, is EPEVTQTPSHQVTQMGQEVILRCVPISNHLYFYWYRQILGQKVEFLVSFYNNEISEKSEIFDDQFSVERPDGSNFTLKIRSTKLEDSAMYFCASRGGQRSYGYTFGSGTRLTVV.

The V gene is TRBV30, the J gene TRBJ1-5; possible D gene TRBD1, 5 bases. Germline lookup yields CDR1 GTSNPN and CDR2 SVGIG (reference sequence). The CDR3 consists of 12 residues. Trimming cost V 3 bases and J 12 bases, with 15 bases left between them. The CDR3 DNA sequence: TGTGCCTGGAGCCATGGGGGGGGAAACCAGCATTTT. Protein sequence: CAWSHGGGNQHF. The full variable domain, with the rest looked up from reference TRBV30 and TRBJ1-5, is SQTIHQWPATLVQPVGSPLSLECTVEGTSNPNLYWYRQAAGRGLQLLFYSVGIGQISSEVPQNLSASRPQDRQFILSSKKLLLSDSGFYLCAWSHGGGNQHFGDGTRLSIL.

The CDR3 coding sequence is TGTGCCAGCAGTCCCGGCAGGGCCAACGAGCAGTACTTC. Amino acid sequence: CASSPGRANEQYF. The rearrangement links TRBV6-1 to TRBJ2-7; D is perhaps TRBD1 (5 bases). V was clipped by 5 bases and J by 5 bases, with 13 bases between them. This CDR3 contains 13 residues. From germline, CDR1 is MNHNS and CDR2 SASEGT.

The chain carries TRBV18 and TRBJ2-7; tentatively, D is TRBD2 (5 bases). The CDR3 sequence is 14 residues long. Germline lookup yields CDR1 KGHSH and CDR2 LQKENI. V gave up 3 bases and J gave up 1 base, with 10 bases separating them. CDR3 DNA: TGTGCCAGCTCACCGGACGGGAATTCCTACGAGCAGTACTTC. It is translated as CASSPDGNSYEQYF. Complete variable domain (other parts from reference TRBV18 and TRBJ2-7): NAGVMQNPRHLVRRRGQEARLRCSPMKGHSHVYWYRQLPEEGLKFMVYLQKENIIDESGMPKERFSAEFPKEGPSILRIQQVVRGDSAAYFCASSPDGNSYEQYFGPGTRLTVT.

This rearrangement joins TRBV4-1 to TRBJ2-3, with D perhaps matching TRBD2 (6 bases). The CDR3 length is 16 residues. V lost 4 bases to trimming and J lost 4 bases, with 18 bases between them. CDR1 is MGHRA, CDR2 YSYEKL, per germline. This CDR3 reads CASSPLGQGGADTQYF. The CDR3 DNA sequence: TGCGCCAGCAGCCCCCTAGGGCAGGGAGGAGCAGATACGCAGTATTTT.

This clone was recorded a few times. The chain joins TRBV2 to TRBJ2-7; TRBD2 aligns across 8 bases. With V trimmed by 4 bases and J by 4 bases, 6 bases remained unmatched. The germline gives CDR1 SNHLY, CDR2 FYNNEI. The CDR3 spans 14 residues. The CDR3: CASSGIAGYYEQYF. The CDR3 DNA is TGTGCCAGCAGTGGGATAGCGGGATATTACGAGCAGTACTTC.

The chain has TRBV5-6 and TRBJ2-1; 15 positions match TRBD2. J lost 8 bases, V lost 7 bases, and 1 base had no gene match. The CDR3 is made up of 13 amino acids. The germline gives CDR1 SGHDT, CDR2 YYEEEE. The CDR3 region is CASGLAGGDEQFF. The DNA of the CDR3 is TGTGCCAGCGGACTAGCGGGAGGGGATGAGCAGTTCTTC.

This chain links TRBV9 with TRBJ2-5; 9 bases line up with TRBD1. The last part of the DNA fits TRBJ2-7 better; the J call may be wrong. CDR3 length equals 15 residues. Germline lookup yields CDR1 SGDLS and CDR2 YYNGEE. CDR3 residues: CASSVEGTGSYEQYF. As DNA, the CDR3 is TGTGCCAGCAGCGTAGAAGGGACAGGGTCCTACGAGCAGTACTTC.

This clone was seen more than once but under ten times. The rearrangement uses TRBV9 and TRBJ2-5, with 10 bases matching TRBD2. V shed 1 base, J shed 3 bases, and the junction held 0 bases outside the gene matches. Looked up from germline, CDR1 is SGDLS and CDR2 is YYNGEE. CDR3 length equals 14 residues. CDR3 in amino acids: CASSVLAGEETQYF. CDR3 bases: TGTGCCAGCAGCGTACTAGCGGGAGAAGAGACCCAGTACTTC.

In DNA, the CDR3 is TGTGCCAGCAGCCAGGTGGGGGGCACTGAAGCTTTCTTT. As protein: CASSQVGGTEAFF. The rearrangement uses TRBV28 and TRBJ1-1; a weak D match, TRBD1 (5 bases). The V and J ends lost 6 bases and 4 bases respectively, with 12 bases between them. Germline V gene lookup returns CDR1 MDHEN and CDR2 SYDVKM. The CDR3 is 13 amino acids.

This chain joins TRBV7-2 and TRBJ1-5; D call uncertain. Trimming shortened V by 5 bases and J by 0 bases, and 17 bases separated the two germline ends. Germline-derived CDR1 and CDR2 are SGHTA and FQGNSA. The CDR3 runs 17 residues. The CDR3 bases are TGTGCCAGCAGCCTCGTCGAACGCGCCTATAGCAATCAGCCCCAGCATTTT. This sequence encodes CASSLVERAYSNQPQHF.

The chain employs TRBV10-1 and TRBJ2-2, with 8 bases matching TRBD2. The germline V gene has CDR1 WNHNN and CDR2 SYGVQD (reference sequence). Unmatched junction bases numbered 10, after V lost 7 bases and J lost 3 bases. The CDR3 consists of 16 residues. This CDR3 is CASKTREGQYTGELFF. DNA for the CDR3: TGCGCCAGCAAGACCCGGGAGGGCCAGTACACCGGGGAGCTGTTTTTT.

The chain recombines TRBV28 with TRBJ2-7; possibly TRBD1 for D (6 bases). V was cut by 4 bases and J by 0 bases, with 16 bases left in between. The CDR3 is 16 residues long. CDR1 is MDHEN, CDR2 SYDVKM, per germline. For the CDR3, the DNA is TGTGCCAGCAGTTCCTCCAGGGGCAAAAGCTCCTACGAGCAGTACTTC. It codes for CASSSSRGKSSYEQYF.

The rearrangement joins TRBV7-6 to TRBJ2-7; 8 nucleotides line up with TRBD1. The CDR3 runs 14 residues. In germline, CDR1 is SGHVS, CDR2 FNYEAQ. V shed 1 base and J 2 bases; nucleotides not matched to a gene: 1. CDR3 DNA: TGTGCCAGCAGCTTAGGGACAGGGACCTACGAGCAGTACTTC. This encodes CASSLGTGTYEQYF.

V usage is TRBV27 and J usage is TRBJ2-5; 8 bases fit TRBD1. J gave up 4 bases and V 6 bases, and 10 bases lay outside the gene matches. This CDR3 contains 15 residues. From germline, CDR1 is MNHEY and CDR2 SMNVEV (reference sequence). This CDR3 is CASSRRGRSSETQYF. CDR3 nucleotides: TGTGCCAGCAGCCGCAGGGGGCGCAGCTCAGAGACCCAGTACTTC.

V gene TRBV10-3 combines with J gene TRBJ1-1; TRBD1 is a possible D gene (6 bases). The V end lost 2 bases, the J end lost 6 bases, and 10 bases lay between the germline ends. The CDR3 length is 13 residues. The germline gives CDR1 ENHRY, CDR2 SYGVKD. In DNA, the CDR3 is TGTGCCATCAGTGAGCGGGGGGCTCCTGAAGCTTTCTTT. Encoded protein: CAISERGAPEAFF.

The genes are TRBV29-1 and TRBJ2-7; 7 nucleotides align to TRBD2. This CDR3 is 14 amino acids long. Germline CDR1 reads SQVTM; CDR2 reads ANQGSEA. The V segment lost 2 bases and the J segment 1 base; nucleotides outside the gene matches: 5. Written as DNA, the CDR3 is TGCAGCGTTGAACTAGCGGATTCTTCCTACGAGCAGTACTTC. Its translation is CSVELADSSYEQYF.

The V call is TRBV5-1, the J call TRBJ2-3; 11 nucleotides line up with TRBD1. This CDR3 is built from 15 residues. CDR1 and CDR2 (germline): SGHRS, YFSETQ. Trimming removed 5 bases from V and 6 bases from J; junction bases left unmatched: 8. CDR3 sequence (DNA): TGCGCCAGCAGGACTCCGGGACAGGGGGGGGATACGCAGTATTTT. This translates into CASRTPGQGGDTQYF. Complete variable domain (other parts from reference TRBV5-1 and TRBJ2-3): KAGVTQTPRYLIKTRGQQVTLSCSPISGHRSVSWYQQTPGQGLQFLFEYFSETQRNKGNFPGRFSGRQFSNSRSEMNVSTLELGDSALYLCASRTPGQGGDTQYFGPGTRLTVL.

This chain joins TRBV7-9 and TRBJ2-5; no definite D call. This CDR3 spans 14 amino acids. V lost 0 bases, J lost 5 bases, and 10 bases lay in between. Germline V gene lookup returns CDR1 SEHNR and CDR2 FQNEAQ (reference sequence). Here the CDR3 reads CASSLAAWAETQYF. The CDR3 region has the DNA TGTGCCAGCAGCTTAGCGGCATGGGCGGAGACCCAGTACTTC.

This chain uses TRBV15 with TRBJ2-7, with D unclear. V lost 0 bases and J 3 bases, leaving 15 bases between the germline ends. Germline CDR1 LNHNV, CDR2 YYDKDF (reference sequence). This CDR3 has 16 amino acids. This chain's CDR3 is CATSRDGSAGYYEQYF. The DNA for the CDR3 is TGTGCCACCAGCAGAGATGGGTCGGCAGGCTACTACGAGCAGTACTTC.

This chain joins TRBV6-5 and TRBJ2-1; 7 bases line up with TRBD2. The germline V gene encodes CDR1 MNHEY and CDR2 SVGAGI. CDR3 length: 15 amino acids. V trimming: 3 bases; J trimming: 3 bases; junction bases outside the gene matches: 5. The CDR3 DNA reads TGTGCCAGCAGTTATGGGCCTAGCGGCTACAATGAGCAGTTCTTC. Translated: CASSYGPSGYNEQFF.

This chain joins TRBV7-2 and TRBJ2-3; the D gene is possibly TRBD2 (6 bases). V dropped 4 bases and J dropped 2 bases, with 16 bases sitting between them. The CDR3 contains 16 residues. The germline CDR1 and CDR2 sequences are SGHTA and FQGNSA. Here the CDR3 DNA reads TGTGCCAGCAGCTCCCCGCTAGCGTCCTTCACAGATACGCAGTATTTT. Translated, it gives CASSSPLASFTDTQYF. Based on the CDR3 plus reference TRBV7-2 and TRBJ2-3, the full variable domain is GAGVSQSPSNKVTEKGKDVELRCDPISGHTALYWYRQSLGQGLEFLIYFQGNSAPDKSGLPSDRFSAERTGGSVSTLTIQRTQQEDSAVYLCASSSPLASFTDTQYFGPGTRLTVL.

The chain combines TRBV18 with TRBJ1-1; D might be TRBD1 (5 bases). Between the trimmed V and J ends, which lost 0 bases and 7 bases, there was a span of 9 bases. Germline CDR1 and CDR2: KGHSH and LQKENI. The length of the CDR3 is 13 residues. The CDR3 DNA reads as TGTGCCAGCTCACCACCTCAGGGTATTGAAGCTTTCTTT. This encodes CASSPPQGIEAFF.

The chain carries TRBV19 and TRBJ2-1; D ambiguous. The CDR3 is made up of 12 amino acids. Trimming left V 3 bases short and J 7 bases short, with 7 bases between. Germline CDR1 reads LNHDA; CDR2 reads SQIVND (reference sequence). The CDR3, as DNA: TGTGCCAGTAGTATCGGAGAAAATGAGCAGTTCTTC. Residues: CASSIGENEQFF.

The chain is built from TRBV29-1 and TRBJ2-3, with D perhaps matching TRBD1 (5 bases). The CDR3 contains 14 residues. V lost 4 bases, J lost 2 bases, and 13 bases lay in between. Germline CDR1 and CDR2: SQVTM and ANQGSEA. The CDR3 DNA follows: TGCAGCGTTGGCCAAGGGGATTTCACAGATACGCAGTATTTT. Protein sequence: CSVGQGDFTDTQYF.

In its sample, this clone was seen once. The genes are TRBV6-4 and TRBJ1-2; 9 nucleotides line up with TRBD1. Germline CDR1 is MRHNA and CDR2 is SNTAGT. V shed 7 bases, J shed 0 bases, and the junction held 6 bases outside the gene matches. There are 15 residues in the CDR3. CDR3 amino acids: CASKLWTGANYGYTF. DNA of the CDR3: TGTGCCAGCAAGCTCTGGACAGGGGCTAACTATGGCTACACCTTC.

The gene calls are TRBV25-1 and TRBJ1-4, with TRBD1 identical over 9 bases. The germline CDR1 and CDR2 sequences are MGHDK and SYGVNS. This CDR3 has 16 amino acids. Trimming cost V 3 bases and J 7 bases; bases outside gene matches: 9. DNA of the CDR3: TGTGCCAGCAGTGATACCTCCGGGACAGGGTTTGAAAAACTGTTTTTT. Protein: CASSDTSGTGFEKLFF. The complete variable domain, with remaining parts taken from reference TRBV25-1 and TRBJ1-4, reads EADIYQTPRYLVIGTGKKITLECSQTMGHDKMYWYQQDPGMELHLIHYSYGVNSTEKGDLSSESTVSRIRTEHFPLTLESARPSHTSQYLCASSDTSGTGFEKLFFGSGTQLSVL.

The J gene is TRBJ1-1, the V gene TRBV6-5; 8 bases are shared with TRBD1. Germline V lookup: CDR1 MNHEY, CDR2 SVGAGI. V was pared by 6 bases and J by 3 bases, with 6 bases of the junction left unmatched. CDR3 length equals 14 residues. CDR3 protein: CASRLRQGYTEAFF. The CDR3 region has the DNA TGTGCCAGCAGACTCCGACAGGGGTACACTGAAGCTTTCTTT.